The 10 T cell receptor beta chains presented below share a single source sample, sequenced in a study of T cells in localized non-small cell lung cancer. Profiled with immunoSEQ multiplex PCR; TCRdb holds only in-frame clones, not every one. This sample carries around 34,000 clones, around 93% of them seen once, and the ten largest clones take under 8%. The sample in question was peripheral blood, obtained before any cancer treatment. Every receptor here comes from a female donor over 55 with stage I lung adenocarcinoma.

CDR3 protein: CSGGEMNTEAFF. For the CDR3, the DNA is TGCAGCGGGGGAGAAATGAACACTGAAGCTTTCTTT. V gene TRBV29-1 combines with J gene TRBJ1-1, with D unclear. V gave up 7 bases and J gave up 0 bases, with 9 bases separating them. This CDR3 has 12 residues. Germline V gives CDR1 SQVTM, CDR2 ANQGSEA.

The chain couples TRBV12-5 to TRBJ2-1; D may be TRBD2 (6 bases). With 2 bases removed from V and 8 bases from J, the gap between germline ends came to 10 bases. Germline CDR1 LGHNT, CDR2 FRNRAP. The CDR3 length is 13 residues. CDR3 nucleotides: TGTGCTAGTGGTTTGACGGGAGCTTATGAGCAGTTCTTC. Residues: CASGLTGAYEQFF.

J is TRBJ2-7 and V is TRBV28; no clear D gene. The ends were cut back, 3 bases at V and 2 bases at J, with 8 bases in the middle. CDR3 length: 13 residues. Germline-derived CDR1 and CDR2 are MDHEN and SYDVKM. CDR3 nucleotide sequence: TGTGCCAGCAGTTTCGGCTCAGCCTACGAGCAGTACGTC. Protein sequence: CASSFGSAYEQYV.

The chain recombines TRBV6-5 with TRBJ1-2, with D tentatively TRBD1 (5 bases). The CDR3 consists of 14 residues. V was trimmed by 6 bases and J by 0 bases, leaving 11 bases between them. The germline gives CDR1 MNHEY, CDR2 SVGAGI. The CDR3 DNA follows: TGTGCCAGCAGCTCCCGGGGGGCTAACTATGGCTACACCTTC. Translation gives CASSSRGANYGYTF.

The chain combines TRBV7-6 with TRBJ2-5; TRBD2 aligns across 13 bases. The ends lost 5 bases at V and 4 bases at J; junction bases unmatched: 7. Germline values: CDR1 SGHVS, CDR2 FNYEAQ. This CDR3 contains 16 residues. The CDR3 loop is CASSLTSGRFSETQYF. CDR3 DNA: TGTGCCAGCAGCCTGACTAGCGGGAGGTTTTCAGAGACCCAGTACTTC.

This clone came up once. The chain couples TRBV28 to TRBJ1-1; D uncertain. Looked up from germline, CDR1 is MDHEN and CDR2 is SYDVKM. The CDR3 covers 12 residues. Trimming cost V 8 bases and J 1 base, with 8 bases left between them. For the CDR3, the DNA is TGTGCCAGCCTTGGTCCGAACACTGAAGCTTTCTTT. This translates into CASLGPNTEAFF.

This clone was recorded only once. V is TRBV19 and J is TRBJ2-1; D is unresolved. This CDR3 spans 15 amino acids. V was trimmed by 2 bases and J by 2 bases, leaving 10 bases between them. Germline-derived CDR1 and CDR2 are LNHDA and SQIVND (reference sequence). CDR3 bases: TGTGCCAGTAGTATATGGGGTAACACCTACAATGAGCAGTTCTTC. Protein sequence: CASSIWGNTYNEQFF.

This chain connects TRBV10-1 to TRBJ2-5; D unresolved. This CDR3 is built from 11 residues. V shed 3 bases and J shed 4 bases, with 3 bases lying between them. Germline V gives CDR1 WNHNN, CDR2 SYGVQD (reference sequence). The CDR3 protein is CASSDRETQYF. The DNA for the CDR3 is TGCGCCAGCAGTGACCGAGAGACCCAGTACTTC.

CDR3 amino acids: CASSLQGVVTEAFF. CDR3 nucleotide sequence: TGTGCCAGCAGCTTACAGGGGGTAGTAACTGAAGCTTTCTTT. The V and J genes are TRBV7-9 and TRBJ1-1; 7 nucleotides line up with TRBD1. CDR1 is SEHNR, CDR2 FQNEAQ, per germline (reference sequence). V was clipped by 2 bases and J by 5 bases; unmatched bases: 5. The CDR3 contains 14 residues. Based on the CDR3 plus reference TRBV7-9 and TRBJ1-1, the full variable domain is DTGVSQNPRHKITKRGQNVTFRCDPISEHNRLYWYRQTLGQGPEFLTYFQNEAQLEKSRLLSDRFSAERPKGSFSTLEIQRTEQGDSAMYLCASSLQGVVTEAFFGQGTRLTVV.

The V call is TRBV11-2, the J call TRBJ1-4; D is ambiguous. The CDR3 sequence is 15 residues long. Deletions cut 4 bases from V and 8 bases from J, with 17 bases between. Germline CDR1 reads SGHAT; CDR2 reads FQNNGV. The CDR3 protein is CASSSGRGGGEKLFF. CDR3 sequence (DNA): TGTGCCAGCAGCTCCGGACGGGGAGGCGGGGAAAAACTGTTTTTT.